The T cell receptor (beta chain) under discussion was sequenced for a study of monozygotic twins with inflammatory bowel disease. The unique tags termed UMIs, each holding a 6-nucleotide sample barcode, were added by means of template switching. No DNA is given; TCRdb re-called the 5' RACE reads and lists each CDR3 protein once. In total, the table holds 350,000 to 550,000 distinct CDR3 sequences. This CDR3 region has 16 residues. Germline V CDR1 and CDR2: KGHSH, LQKENI. The study's findings and limits: For IBD, no single strong associated signal or clonotype was supported. A reduction in TCRbeta diversity (inverse Simpson) was seen in IBD patients relative to healthy co-twins. Varied immunosuppressive treatments among patients may have increased repertoire variability.

Points on this clonotype: Its target is unknown.

The chain employs TRBV18 and TRBJ1-1; the TCRdb D gene call, TRBD1, has no DNA to confirm it. This TCR came from a human donor with ulcerative colitis or Crohn's disease, or a healthy co-twin of an affected twin (not recorded which). The sample comprised blood. This CDR3 is CASSPPKGTGKTEAFF.